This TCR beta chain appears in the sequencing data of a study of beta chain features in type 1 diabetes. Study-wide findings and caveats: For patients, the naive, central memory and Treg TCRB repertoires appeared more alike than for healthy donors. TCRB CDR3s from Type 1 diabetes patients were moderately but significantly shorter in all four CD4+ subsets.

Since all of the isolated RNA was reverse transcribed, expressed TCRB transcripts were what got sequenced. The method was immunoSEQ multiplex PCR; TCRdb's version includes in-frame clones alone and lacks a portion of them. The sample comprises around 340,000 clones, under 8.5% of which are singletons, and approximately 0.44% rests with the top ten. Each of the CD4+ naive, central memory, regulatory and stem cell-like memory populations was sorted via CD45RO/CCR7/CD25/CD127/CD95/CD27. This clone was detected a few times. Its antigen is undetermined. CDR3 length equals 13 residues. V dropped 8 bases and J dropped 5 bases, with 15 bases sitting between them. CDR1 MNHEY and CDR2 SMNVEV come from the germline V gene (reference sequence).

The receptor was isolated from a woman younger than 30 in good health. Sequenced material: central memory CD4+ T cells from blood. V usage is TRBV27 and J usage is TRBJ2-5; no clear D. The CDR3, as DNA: TGTGCCAGCGCCAGAGGAGTATTTGAGACCCAGTACTTC. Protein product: CASARGVFETQYF.